This T cell receptor beta chain was obtained from a study of T cells after yellow fever vaccination. The CDR3 length is 15 residues. V was pared by 2 bases and J by 5 bases, with 7 bases of the junction left unmatched. From germline, CDR1 is SNHLY and CDR2 FYNNEI. Study results and limitations: Post-booster reappearance was seen for most primary-vaccination clones (around 96% CD4, 85% to 90% CD8). Shared CD4/CD8 clonotypes were a small share, likely from convergent recombination. Contamination by abundant bulk-population clonotypes could be present in FACS-sorted repertoires.

Generation of TCR cDNA used 5'RACE template switching (which added a universal primer site and UMIs). TCRdb called the 5' RACE reads again in MiXCR, with one record for every CDR3 protein. The sample carries some 350,000 distinct CDR3 sequences, about 4% recorded once. Ten or more counts support this clonotype. The antigen is unknown. The chain has TRBV2 and TRBJ2-5; 8 bases fit TRBD1. The input for sequencing was PBMCs, taken 5 days after the yellow fever booster vaccination. The clonotype was recovered from a man aged 18 to 29 who received the YFV17D yellow fever vaccine. The CDR3 DNA sequence: TGTGCCAGCAGTGAACCCGGGACAGGATCTGAGACCCAGTACTTC. Residues: CASSEPGTGSETQYF.